The present TCR beta chain was sequenced within a study of sequential checkpoint blockade in melanoma. The wider study: Each arm's sequence ended with maintenance nivolumab. About 90 pretreatment tumor DNA samples were TCRβ immunosequenced.

This table comes from immunoSEQ multiplex PCR, and its TCRdb copy is limited to in-frame clones, with some not included. Of about 3,400 clones listed, 20% to 25% are singletons. The study's findings and limits: Pretreatment TIL clonality tracked with response in the nivolumab-first arm.

Noted treatment: randomized to nivolumab then ipilimumab (arm A) or the reverse (arm B). Patients had received no earlier DNA-damaging chemotherapy. This clone was counted between two and nine times. What it binds is unknown. Between the trimmed V and J ends, which lost 0 bases and 1 base, there was a span of 10 bases. The CDR3 is made up of 17 amino acids. The germline V gene encodes CDR1 SGHNT and CDR2 YENEEA. The receptor was derived from a human donor with melanoma. This sequence joins TRBV11-3 and TRBJ2-6; D possibly matches TRBD1 or TRBD2 (5 bases each). The material sequenced was tumor tissue (inferred from file names), taken from a patient given nivolumab and ipilimumab in sequence. The CDR3 sequence is CASSLEGRGSGANVLTF. The CDR3 nucleotides read TGTGCCAGCAGCTTAGAGGGGCGAGGGTCTGGGGCCAACGTCCTGACTTTC.